This section outlines one T cell receptor (beta chain) sequence together with its context. It has no known antigen specificity. No qualities accompany the bases; no much larger clone lies one base away. The trial excluded patients who had a history of autoimmune disease or were on systemic immunosuppression. Peripheral blood for TCR sequencing was collected from all dose cohorts at baseline, on cycle 4 day 1, and on cycle 7 day 1. Samples came from an open-label, multicenter, first-in-human phase I dose-escalation trial of ivuxolimab. The trial enrolled adults with locally advanced or metastatic head and neck squamous cell, hepatocellular, melanoma or renal cell carcinoma. CD4+ and CD8+ T cells were sorted separately from peripheral blood before TCR sequencing. This record comes from a study of OX40 agonist ivuxolimab in advanced cancers. Concerning the study at large: Ivuxolimab was a fully human IgG2 agonistic monoclonal antibody targeting the costimulatory receptor OX40 (CD134). Among the roughly 50 dose-escalation patients, 19 had hepatocellular carcinoma, approximately 15 melanoma, 9 renal cell carcinoma and 9 head and neck cancer. The point of sequencing TCRbeta in the periphery was to test whether ivuxolimab changed TCR sequence diversity and drove clonal T-cell expansion. Partial responses occurred in three dose-escalation patients: two with cutaneous melanoma and one with hepatocellular carcinoma. The paper reports the monotherapy dose-escalation portion (N ≈ 50 patients) of the phase I ivuxolimab trial. Intravenous ivuxolimab was administered to patients every 2 weeks at six dose levels: 0.01, 0.1, 0.3, 1.5, 3 and 10 mg/kg. Patients were allowed to have had prior anti-PD-1, anti-PD-L1 or anti-CTLA-4 therapy, and 30% to 40% of the dose-escalation patients had been treated with checkpoint inhibitors. The dose-escalation cohort was roughly 80% male with a mean age of about 60 years, ranging from about 23 to 85. Summary of the overall study and its limitations: After ivuxolimab, more expanded clones were found on average in CD8+ T cells than in CD4+ T cells. In the 0.1-3.0 mg/kg groups, partial responders had among the lowest normalized peripheral clonal expansion, particularly in CD8+ T cells. At doses of 0.1 to 3.0 mg/kg, clonal expansion of both CD4+ and CD8+ blood T cells was observed from baseline to week 6. Antigen specificity was not determined for the clonally expanded peripheral T cells. Low levels of normalized T-cell clonal expansion were also seen in some patients who did not respond.

For sequencing of the TCRbeta CDR3 region, genomic DNA was extracted from the sorted cells. The immunoSEQ Assay was used for sequencing of TCRbeta CDR3 regions. Not all clones reach the TCRdb copy of this immuneACCESS table, which keeps in-frame sequences only. Checked studies attribute under half of the gap to unresolved V genes and leave the rest unexplained. This sample holds approximately 44,000 clones; under 90% were observed only once. Of the sample, about 10% is held by the ten largest clones. The germline V gene encodes CDR1 MNHEY and CDR2 SVGAGI. Trimming removed 3 bases from V and 3 bases from J; the gene matches leave 7 bases unexplained. The CDR3 runs 16 residues from the cysteine to the phenylalanine. CDR3 DNA only is kept here, 48 bases in frame from base 1.

This TCR derives from an adult with an advanced solid tumor such as melanoma, head and neck, liver or kidney cancer. The chain is assembled from TRBV6-5 and TRBJ2-7, and TRBD2 aligns with 11 junction nucleotides. Sequencing was performed on CD4+ or CD8+ T cells sorted from blood, taken in a trial of the OX40 agonist ivuxolimab. The nucleotide sequence reads as follows: TGTGCCAGCAGTTATTCTGGACTAGCGGGCAACTACGAGCAGTACTTC. The resulting protein is CASSYSGLAGNYEQYF.